The TCR beta chain under discussion was sequenced for a study of early T cells in non-severe SARS-CoV-2 infection. Overall study: The sequenced material was bulk RNA from unsorted whole blood, and its chains were unpaired.

The CDR3 consists of 13 residues. Trimming pared 6 bases from V and 0 bases from J, leaving 10 bases between. Germline CDR1 and CDR2: SGHDT and YYEEEE. Study-level points and caveats: Missing private and CD4 specificities, VDJdb matching favored anti-spike CD8 responses.

With respect to this clonotype: Its target is not known.

Researchers attached unique molecular identifiers to individual cDNA molecules. TCRdb independently ran MiXCR on the 5' RACE reads; one entry per CDR3 protein. The sample has roughly 70,000 distinct CDR3 sequences, 13% seen once. The rearrangement uses TRBV5-6 and TRBJ2-7, with a tentative D call TRBD2 (6 bases). The receptor was isolated from an adult who was a healthcare worker with PCR-confirmed SARS-CoV-2 infection or an uninfected control (not recorded which). Source material: whole blood. CDR3 sequence: CASMRGTSYEQYF. The CDR3 DNA is TGTGCCAGCATGCGCGGGACCTCCTACGAGCAGTACTTC.